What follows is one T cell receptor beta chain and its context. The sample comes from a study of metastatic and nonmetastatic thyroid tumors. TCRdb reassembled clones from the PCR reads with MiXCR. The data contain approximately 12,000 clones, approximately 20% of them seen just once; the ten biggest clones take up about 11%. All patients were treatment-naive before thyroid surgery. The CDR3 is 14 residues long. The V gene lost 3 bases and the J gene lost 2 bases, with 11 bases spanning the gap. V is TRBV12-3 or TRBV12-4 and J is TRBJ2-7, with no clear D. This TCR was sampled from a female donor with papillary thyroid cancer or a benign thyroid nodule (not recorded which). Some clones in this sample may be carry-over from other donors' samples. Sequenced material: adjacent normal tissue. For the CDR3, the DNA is TGTGCCAGCAGTTTTTCGCGCGGAACCTACGAGCAGTACTTC. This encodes CASSFSRGTYEQYF.